This entry lists 27 T cell receptor beta chains sequenced from one sample in a study of cytomegalovirus exposure and HLA in healthy donors. PCR was performed using 60 Vbeta and 13 Jbeta primers. The protocol was immunoSEQ multiplex PCR, while the TCRdb copy is restricted to in-frame clones and leaves out a portion. Of about 230,000 clones in the sample, more than 75% were seen once. The sequenced material came from PBMCs. These receptors came from a human donor in good health.

The CDR3 DNA reads as TGTGCCAGCATAGGAGGGGCTAGACGGGACTACACCTTC. Translated, it gives CASIGGARRDYTF. The rearrangement links TRBV6-5 to TRBJ1-2; the D gene is possibly TRBD1 (5 bases). Germline CDR1 MNHEY, CDR2 SVGAGI. This CDR3 has 13 amino acids. Trimming cost V 7 bases and J 10 bases, with 19 bases left between them.

The chain recombines TRBV29-1 with TRBJ1-4, with D perhaps matching TRBD1 (6 bases). V was cut by 0 bases and J by 0 bases, with 14 bases left in between. The CDR3 covers 17 residues. Germline lookup yields CDR1 SQVTM and CDR2 ANQGSEA. In nucleotides, the CDR3 is TGCAGCGTTGAAGATCGGGGGGCAGATTCAACTAATGAAAAACTGTTTTTT. Protein: CSVEDRGADSTNEKLFF.

The chain links TRBV7-8 to TRBJ2-7; 7 nucleotides match TRBD2. CDR1 SGHVS and CDR2 FQNEAQ come from the germline V gene. The trim removed 1 base at V and 1 base at J, leaving 10 bases unmatched. This CDR3 is 17 amino acids long. DNA of the CDR3: TGTGCCAGCAGCTTAGTGAGGTGGGCTAGCGGATCCTACGAGCAGTACTTC. It encodes CASSLVRWASGSYEQYF.

Only a few counts were recorded for this clone. This chain links TRBV9 with TRBJ2-1, with 8 bases lining up with TRBD2. Germline V CDR1 and CDR2: SGDLS, YYNGEE. The ends lost 7 bases at V and 4 bases at J; junction bases unmatched: 13. This CDR3 spans 16 amino acids. In DNA form, the CDR3 reads TGTGCCAGCTCCTCCCTCGGGAGGGGGGGTTACAATGAGCAGTTCTTC. Its translation is CASSSLGRGGYNEQFF. Filled out from reference TRBV9 and TRBJ2-1, the complete variable domain reads DSGVTQTPKHLITATGQRVTLRCSPRSGDLSVYWYQQSLDQGLQFLIQYYNGEERAKGNILERFSAQQFPDLHSELNLSSLELGDSALYFCASSSLGRGGYNEQFFGPGTRLTVL.

Worth noting for this clone: At one boundary the junction diverges from the germline segment, which might be a read error. V gene TRBV4-1 combines with J gene TRBJ1-5; D is undetermined. The CDR3 is 16 residues long. Germline CDR1 reads MGHRA; CDR2 reads YSYEKL. The DNA of the CDR3 is TGCGCCAACAGCCAAGATGGGCGGGGAGTCAATCAGCCCCAGCATTTT. This translates into CANSQDGRGVNQPQHF.

The genes are TRBV6-4 and TRBJ2-3, with 13 bases lining up with TRBD2. This CDR3 contains 17 residues. The J segment lost 6 bases and the V segment lost 3 bases, leaving 9 bases of the junction unmatched. From germline, CDR1 is MRHNA and CDR2 SNTAGT. The DNA for the CDR3 is TGTGCCAGCAGTGAAATGACTAGCGGGAGGTGGGAGGATACGCAGTATTTT. It codes for CASSEMTSGRWEDTQYF.

This chain links TRBV9 with TRBJ2-7, with D possibly matching TRBD1 (5 bases). CDR1 is SGDLS and CDR2 is YYNGEE in the germline V gene. V lost 0 bases to trimming and J lost 1 base, with 11 bases between them. The CDR3 covers 15 residues. The CDR3: CASSVVPDNSYEQYF. CDR3 nucleotide sequence: TGTGCCAGCAGCGTAGTCCCGGACAATTCCTACGAGCAGTACTTC.

This rearrangement joins TRBV4-2 to TRBJ2-7; 13 bases map to TRBD2. The trim removed 1 base at V and 2 bases at J, leaving 2 bases unmatched. Germline CDR1 and CDR2: LGHNA and YNFKEQ. CDR3 length: 16 residues. Written as DNA, the CDR3 is TGTGCCAGCAGCCAAGCCGGGACTAGCGGGGCCTACGAGCAGTACTTC. It specifies CASSQAGTSGAYEQYF.

The sample holds a few counts of this clone. The V gene is TRBV28, the J gene TRBJ2-1; the match to TRBD2 covers 8 bases. The J segment lost 6 bases and the V segment lost 10 bases, leaving 11 bases of the junction unmatched. The CDR3 length is 14 residues. Germline V gene lookup returns CDR1 MDHEN and CDR2 SYDVKM. This CDR3 is CAIRTPGGVNEQFF. CDR3 coding DNA: TGTGCCATCAGGACCCCGGGAGGGGTCAATGAGCAGTTCTTC.

There are a few counts of this clone. The chain carries TRBV7-2 and TRBJ2-4; 7 nucleotides align to TRBD2. This CDR3 is 14 amino acids long. The ends lost 5 bases at V and 2 bases at J; junction bases unmatched: 3. Looked up from germline, CDR1 is SGHTA and CDR2 is FQGNSA. Written as DNA, the CDR3 is TGTGCCAGCAGCCCCGGGACTACCAAAAACATTCAGTACTTC. This encodes CASSPGTTKNIQYF.

There are a few counts of this clone. J is TRBJ2-1 and V is TRBV7-9; 13 nucleotides agree with TRBD2. The CDR3 covers 16 residues. J lost 7 bases, V lost 3 bases, and 6 bases had no gene match. Germline V gene sequence: CDR1 SEHNR, CDR2 FQNEAQ (reference sequence). The CDR3 spells CASSLPGLAGWNEQFF. For the CDR3, the DNA is TGTGCCAGCAGCTTGCCGGGACTAGCGGGGTGGAATGAGCAGTTCTTC.

The chain employs TRBV9 and TRBJ2-7, with 7 nucleotides matching TRBD2. The CDR3 runs to 16 residues. The V gene end was trimmed by 4 bases and the J gene end by 6 bases; junction bases not matched to a gene: 16. Germline assignment: CDR1 SGDLS and CDR2 YYNGEE. The CDR3 protein is CASSSRGGAGPSEQYF. The CDR3 region has the DNA TGTGCCAGCAGCTCCCGCGGGGGAGCGGGACCCTCCGAGCAGTACTTC.

The V gene is TRBV7-2, the J gene TRBJ1-2, with 7 bases matching TRBD1. The CDR3 sequence is 17 residues long. V lost 0 bases to trimming and J lost 8 bases; unmatched junction nucleotides: 15. Germline V gene sequence: CDR1 SGHTA, CDR2 FQGNSA. The CDR3 sequence is CASSLAFPDREQGGYTF. CDR3 sequence (DNA): TGTGCCAGCAGCTTAGCGTTCCCCGACAGGGAGCAAGGGGGCTACACCTTC.

The rearrangement joins TRBV4-3 to TRBJ2-6; D is undetermined. Germline V gene sequence: CDR1 LGHNA, CDR2 YSLEER. V dropped 0 bases and J dropped 0 bases, with 9 bases sitting between them. This CDR3 is built from 17 residues. The CDR3 bases are TGCGCCAGCAGCCAAGAGTTTAGAGCCTCTGGGGCCAACGTCCTGACTTTC. Protein product: CASSQEFRASGANVLTF.

The chain links TRBV28 to TRBJ2-7; D call uncertain. Per the germline V gene, CDR1 is MDHEN and CDR2 is SYDVKM. The CDR3 spans 12 residues. V lost 5 bases and J lost 4, with 9 bases in between. The CDR3 DNA follows: TGTGCCAGCAGTCCTAAGTCTTACGAGCAGTACTTC. It translates to CASSPKSYEQYF.

The CDR3 loop reads CATSGGPISSYNEQFF. In DNA form, the CDR3 reads TGTGCCACCAGCGGAGGGCCCATCAGCTCCTACAATGAGCAGTTCTTC. This chain joins TRBV15 and TRBJ2-1; tentatively, D is TRBD2 (6 bases). Germline CDR1 LNHNV, CDR2 YYDKDF (reference sequence). The V end was cut by 5 bases, the J end by 0 bases, with 14 bases between. The CDR3 has 16 amino acids.

As regards this clone: Germline and junction disagree at one end, which may indicate a read error. The chain joins TRBV7-7 to TRBJ2-5; 7 nucleotides line up with TRBD1. The length of the CDR3 is 14 residues. Germline-derived CDR1 and CDR2 are SSHAT and FNYEAQ (reference sequence). CDR3 DNA: TGTGCTAGCAGCTCCTCCGGGACAGAAGGGACCCAGTACTTC. This gives the protein CASSSSGTEGTQYF.

This chain links TRBV7-3 with TRBJ1-1, with D perhaps matching TRBD1 (6 bases). V was clipped by 3 bases and J by 4 bases, with 15 bases between them. The CDR3 runs 15 residues. From germline, CDR1 is SGHTA and CDR2 FQGTGA. DNA for the CDR3: TGTGCCAGCAGCTTGGGGGCAGGGAGACGCACTGAAGCTTTCTTT. It translates to CASSLGAGRRTEAFF.

The genes are TRBV7-9 and TRBJ2-7, with D unclear. With 2 bases removed from V and 2 bases from J, the gap between germline ends came to 10 bases. Germline V gene sequence: CDR1 SEHNR, CDR2 FQNEAQ (reference sequence). The CDR3 loop spans 14 amino acids. Written as DNA, the CDR3 is TGTGCCAGCAGCTTACGGCAGGCTACCTACGAGCAGTACTTC. Protein: CASSLRQATYEQYF.

Comments on this clone: Other DNA sequences within the sample encode an identical CDR3. V and J are TRBV4-1 and TRBJ2-1; TRBD2 matches 14 bases. Germline V gives CDR1 MGHRA, CDR2 YSYEKL. Trimming removed 5 bases from V and 10 bases from J; junction bases left unmatched: 7. This CDR3 contains 15 residues. The CDR3 spells CASSVTSGRAQEQFF. Written as DNA, the CDR3 is TGCGCCAGCAGCGTGACTAGCGGGAGGGCCCAGGAGCAGTTCTTC.

This chain uses TRBV7-9 with TRBJ1-1; the match to TRBD1 covers 9 bases. CDR1 and CDR2 from the germline V gene are SEHNR and FQNEAQ (reference sequence). J lost 6 bases, V lost 6 bases, and 11 bases had no gene match. The CDR3 is 15 residues long. CDR3 bases: TGTGCCAGCAGTACCGGGACAGGGACCTCCGCTGAAGCTTTCTTT. Translating it yields CASSTGTGTSAEAFF.

CDR3 in amino acids: CASSGQQFPFGQYF. In DNA, the CDR3 is TGTGCCAGCAGTGGACAGCAGTTCCCGTTCGGGCAGTACTTC. The V gene is TRBV6-1, the J gene TRBJ2-7, with a tentative D call TRBD1 (5 bases). CDR3 length: 14 amino acids. V lost 4 bases and J 9 bases, leaving 19 bases between the germline ends. Germline CDR1 MNHNS, CDR2 SASEGT.

The chain uses TRBV5-4 and TRBJ2-1; 10 bases map to TRBD2. The V and J ends lost 3 bases and 6 bases, in that order; junction bases with no gene match: 18. The CDR3 runs 19 residues. The germline gives CDR1 SGHNT, CDR2 YYREEE (reference sequence). The CDR3 spells CASSSNMYAGLARPNEQFF. The CDR3, as DNA: TGTGCCAGCAGCTCAAACATGTATGCGGGACTAGCGAGGCCCAATGAGCAGTTCTTC.

The J gene is TRBJ2-7, the V gene TRBV28, with D tentatively TRBD2 (6 bases). V lost 3 bases and J lost 3, with 15 bases in between. Germline CDR1 and CDR2: MDHEN and SYDVKM. This CDR3 has 15 residues. As DNA, the CDR3 is TGTGCCAGCAGTTTTCCACAGGAGGGTGTCTACGAGCAGTACTTC. Protein: CASSFPQEGVYEQYF.

For the CDR3, the DNA is TGCGCCAGCAGCTTCTACACAGATACGCAGTATTTT. Protein sequence: CASSFYTDTQYF. The V and J genes are TRBV5-1 and TRBJ2-3; D is unresolved. Trimming stripped 2 bases from V and 2 bases from J, with 3 bases between. The CDR3 runs 12 residues. Looked up from germline, CDR1 is SGHRS and CDR2 is YFSETQ.

The J gene is TRBJ2-3, the V gene TRBV2, with 8 bases aligning to TRBD1. This CDR3 comprises 14 residues. Looked up from germline, CDR1 is SNHLY and CDR2 is FYNNEI. Trimming took 3 bases from V and 8 from J; bases not matched to a gene: 7. CDR3 amino acids: CASSDRQGAGTQYF. The DNA for the CDR3 is TGTGCCAGCAGTGACCGGCAGGGGGCTGGTACGCAGTATTTT.

The rearrangement uses TRBV14 and TRBJ2-3, with 7 bases identical to TRBD2. With V trimmed by 1 base and J by 2 bases, 6 bases remained unmatched. CDR3 length: 16 residues. Germline loops: CDR1 SGHDN, CDR2 FVKESK. CDR3 nucleotide sequence: TGTGCCAGCAGCCAAGTACCTAGCGGAAACACAGATACGCAGTATTTT. This gives the protein CASSQVPSGNTDTQYF.